This T cell receptor beta chain was retrieved from a study of blood T cell repertoires in COVID-19. Germline V gene lookup returns CDR1 SGHNT and CDR2 YENEEA. The V and J ends lost 3 bases and 6 bases, in that order; junction bases with no gene match: 10. The CDR3 spans 16 residues. Using immunoSEQ multiplex PCR, the repertoire was profiled, and TCRdb retains in-frame clones only, with some absent. This table holds around 38,000 clones, 87% found once. The chain combines TRBV11-3 with TRBJ2-3, with 9 nucleotides matching TRBD2. The specimen sequenced was peripheral blood. The sequence came from a man aged 55 to 70 with COVID-19, enrolled during active disease. DNA of the CDR3: TGTGCCAGCAGCTTCGAATTAGCGGGAGTAGTTGATACGCAGTATTTT. Its translation: CASSFELAGVVDTQYF.